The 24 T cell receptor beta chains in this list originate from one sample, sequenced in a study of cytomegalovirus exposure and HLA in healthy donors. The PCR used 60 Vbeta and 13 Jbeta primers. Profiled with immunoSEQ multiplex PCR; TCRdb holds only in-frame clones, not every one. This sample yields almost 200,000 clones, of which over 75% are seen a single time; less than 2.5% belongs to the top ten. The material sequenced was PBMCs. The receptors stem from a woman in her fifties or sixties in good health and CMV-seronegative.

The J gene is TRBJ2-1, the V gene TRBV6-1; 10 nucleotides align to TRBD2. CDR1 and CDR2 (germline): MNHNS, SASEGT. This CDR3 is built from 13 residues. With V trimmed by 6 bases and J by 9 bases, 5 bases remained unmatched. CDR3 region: CASSQREGGEQFF. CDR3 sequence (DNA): TGTGCCAGCAGCCAGCGGGAGGGAGGTGAGCAGTTCTTC.

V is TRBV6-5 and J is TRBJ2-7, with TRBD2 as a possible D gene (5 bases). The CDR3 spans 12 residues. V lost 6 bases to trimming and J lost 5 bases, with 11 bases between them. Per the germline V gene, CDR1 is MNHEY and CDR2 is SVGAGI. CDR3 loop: CASSHDGNEQYF. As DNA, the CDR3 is TGTGCCAGCAGCCACGACGGGAACGAGCAGTACTTC.

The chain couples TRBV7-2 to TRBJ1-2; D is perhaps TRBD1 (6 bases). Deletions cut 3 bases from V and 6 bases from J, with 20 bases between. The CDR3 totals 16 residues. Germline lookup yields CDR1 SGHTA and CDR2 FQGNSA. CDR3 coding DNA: TGTGCCAGCAGCTTCCGCGGAAGGGGACATGGGGATGGCTACACCTTC. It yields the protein CASSFRGRGHGDGYTF.

The DNA of the CDR3 is TGCGCCAGCAGCCAAGATAAACAGGGGGCACCCTACGAGCAGTACTTC. This translates into CASSQDKQGAPYEQYF. V usage is TRBV4-1 and J usage is TRBJ2-7, with TRBD1 identical over 9 bases. From germline, CDR1 is MGHRA and CDR2 YSYEKL. V shed 0 bases, J shed 2 bases, and the junction held 5 bases outside the gene matches. CDR3 length: 16 amino acids.

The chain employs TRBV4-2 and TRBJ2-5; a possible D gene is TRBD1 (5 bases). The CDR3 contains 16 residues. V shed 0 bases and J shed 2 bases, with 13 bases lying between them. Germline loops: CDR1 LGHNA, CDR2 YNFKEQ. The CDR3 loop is CASSQDPQASQETQYF. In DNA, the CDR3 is TGTGCCAGCAGCCAAGACCCACAGGCATCACAAGAGACCCAGTACTTC.

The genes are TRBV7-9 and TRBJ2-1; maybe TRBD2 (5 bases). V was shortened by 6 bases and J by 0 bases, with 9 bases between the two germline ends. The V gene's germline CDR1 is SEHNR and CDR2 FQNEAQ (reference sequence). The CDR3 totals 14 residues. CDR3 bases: TGTGCCAGCAGTCTAGGGAGCTCCTACAATGAGCAGTTCTTC. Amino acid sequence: CASSLGSSYNEQFF.

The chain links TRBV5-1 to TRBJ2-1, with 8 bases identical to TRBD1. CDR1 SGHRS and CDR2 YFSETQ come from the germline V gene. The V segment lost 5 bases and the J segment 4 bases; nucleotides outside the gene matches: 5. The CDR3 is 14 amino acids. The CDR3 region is CASRPGQAYNEQFF. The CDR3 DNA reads TGCGCCAGCAGACCGGGACAGGCTTACAATGAGCAGTTCTTC.

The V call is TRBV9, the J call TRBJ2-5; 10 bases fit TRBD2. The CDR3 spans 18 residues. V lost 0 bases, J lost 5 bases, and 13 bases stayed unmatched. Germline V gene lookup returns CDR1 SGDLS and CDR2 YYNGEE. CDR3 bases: TGTGCCAGCAGCGTAGCCCCCGGACTAGCGGTAGGGAGTGAGACCCAGTACTTC. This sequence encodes CASSVAPGLAVGSETQYF.

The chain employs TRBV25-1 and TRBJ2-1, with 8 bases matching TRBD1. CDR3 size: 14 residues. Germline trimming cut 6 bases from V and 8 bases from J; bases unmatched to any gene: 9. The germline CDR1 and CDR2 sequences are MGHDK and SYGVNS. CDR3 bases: TGTGCCAGCAGGGACAGGGTAGGCGCCTATGAGCAGTTCTTC. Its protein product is CASRDRVGAYEQFF. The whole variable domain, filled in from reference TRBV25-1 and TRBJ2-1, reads EADIYQTPRYLVIGTGKKITLECSQTMGHDKMYWYQQDPGMELHLIHYSYGVNSTEKGDLSSESTVSRIRTEHFPLTLESARPSHTSQYLCASRDRVGAYEQFFGPGTRLTVL.

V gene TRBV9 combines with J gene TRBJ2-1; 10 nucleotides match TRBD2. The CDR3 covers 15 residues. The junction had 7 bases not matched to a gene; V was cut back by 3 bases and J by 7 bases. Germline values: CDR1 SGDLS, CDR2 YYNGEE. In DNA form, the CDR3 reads TGTGCCAGCAGCGGATCTACTAGCGGGACAAATGAGCAGTTCTTC. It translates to CASSGSTSGTNEQFF.

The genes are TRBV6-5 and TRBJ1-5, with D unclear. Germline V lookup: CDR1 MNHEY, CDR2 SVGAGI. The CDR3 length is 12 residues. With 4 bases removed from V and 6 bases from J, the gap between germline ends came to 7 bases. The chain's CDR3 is CASSSPLQPQHF. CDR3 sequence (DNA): TGTGCCAGCAGTTCTCCACTTCAGCCCCAGCATTTT.

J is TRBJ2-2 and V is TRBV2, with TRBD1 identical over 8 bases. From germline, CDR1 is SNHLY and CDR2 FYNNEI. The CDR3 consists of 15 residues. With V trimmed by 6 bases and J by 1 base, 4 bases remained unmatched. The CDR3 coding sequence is TGTGCCAGCAGCCGAGGACAGGGGAACACCGGGGAGCTGTTTTTT. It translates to CASSRGQGNTGELFF.

CDR3: CASSLYPISYSIAKNIQYF. The CDR3 nucleotides read TGTGCCAGCAGTTTATACCCTATATCCTATTCGATAGCCAAAAACATTCAGTACTTC. The chain recombines TRBV28 with TRBJ2-4; D not resolved. The CDR3 is 19 residues long. CDR1 is MDHEN, CDR2 SYDVKM, per germline. V lost 1 base and J lost 0, with 19 bases in between.

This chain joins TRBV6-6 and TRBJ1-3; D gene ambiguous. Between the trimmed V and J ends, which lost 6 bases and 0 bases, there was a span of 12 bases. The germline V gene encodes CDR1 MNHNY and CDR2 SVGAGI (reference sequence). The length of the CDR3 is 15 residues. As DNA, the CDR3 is TGTGCCAGCAGCCCCCGGGTTAACTCTGGAAACACCATATATTTT. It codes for CASSPRVNSGNTIYF.

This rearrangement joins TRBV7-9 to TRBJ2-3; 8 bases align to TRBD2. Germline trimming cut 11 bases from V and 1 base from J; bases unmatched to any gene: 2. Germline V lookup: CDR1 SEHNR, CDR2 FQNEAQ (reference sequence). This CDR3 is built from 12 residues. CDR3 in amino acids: CAAGGGTDTQYF. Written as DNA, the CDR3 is TGTGCCGCGGGGGGAGGCACAGATACGCAGTATTTT.

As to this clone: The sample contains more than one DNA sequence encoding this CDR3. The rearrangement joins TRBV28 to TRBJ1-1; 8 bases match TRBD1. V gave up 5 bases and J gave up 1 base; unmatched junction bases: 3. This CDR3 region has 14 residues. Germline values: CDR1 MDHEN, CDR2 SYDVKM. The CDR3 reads CASSPGGANTEAFF. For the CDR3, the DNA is TGTGCCAGCAGTCCAGGGGGCGCGAACACTGAAGCTTTCTTT.

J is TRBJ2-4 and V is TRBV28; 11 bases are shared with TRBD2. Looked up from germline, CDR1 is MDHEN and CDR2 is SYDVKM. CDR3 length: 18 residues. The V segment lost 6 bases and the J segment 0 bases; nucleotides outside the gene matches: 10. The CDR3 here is CASRQKILAGGAKNIQYF. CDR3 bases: TGTGCCAGCAGGCAGAAGATCCTAGCGGGAGGAGCCAAAAACATTCAGTACTTC.

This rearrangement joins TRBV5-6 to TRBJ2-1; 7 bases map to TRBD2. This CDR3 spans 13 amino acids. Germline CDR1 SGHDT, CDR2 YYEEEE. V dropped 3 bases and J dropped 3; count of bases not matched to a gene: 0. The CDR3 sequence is CASSWDYYNEQFF. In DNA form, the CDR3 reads TGTGCCAGCAGCTGGGACTACTACAATGAGCAGTTCTTC.

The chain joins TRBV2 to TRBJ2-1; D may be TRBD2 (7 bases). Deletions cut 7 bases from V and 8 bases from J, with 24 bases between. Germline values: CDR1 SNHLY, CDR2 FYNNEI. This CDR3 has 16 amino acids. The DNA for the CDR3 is TGTGCCAGCACTCCCCCGAGGGGGAGGGGGTTTTATGAGCAGTTCTTC. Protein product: CASTPPRGRGFYEQFF.

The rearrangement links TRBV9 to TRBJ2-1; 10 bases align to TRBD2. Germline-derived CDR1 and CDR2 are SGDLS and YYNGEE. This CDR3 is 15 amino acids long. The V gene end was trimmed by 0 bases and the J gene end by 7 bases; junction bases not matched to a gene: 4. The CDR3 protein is CASSVVLAGSNEQFF. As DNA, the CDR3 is TGTGCCAGCAGCGTAGTACTAGCGGGGTCGAATGAGCAGTTCTTC.

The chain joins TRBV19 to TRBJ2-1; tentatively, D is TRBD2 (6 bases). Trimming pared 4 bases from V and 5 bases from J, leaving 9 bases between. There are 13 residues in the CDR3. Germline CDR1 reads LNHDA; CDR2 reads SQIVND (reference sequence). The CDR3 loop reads CASSSGINNEQFF. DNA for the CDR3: TGTGCCAGTAGTAGCGGGATTAACAATGAGCAGTTCTTC. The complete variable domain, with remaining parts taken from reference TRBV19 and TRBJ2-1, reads DGGITQSPKYLFRKEGQNVTLSCEQNLNHDAMYWYRQDPGQGLRLIYYSQIVNDFQKGDIAEGYSVSREKKESFPLTVTSAQKNPTAFYLCASSSGINNEQFFGPGTRLTVL.

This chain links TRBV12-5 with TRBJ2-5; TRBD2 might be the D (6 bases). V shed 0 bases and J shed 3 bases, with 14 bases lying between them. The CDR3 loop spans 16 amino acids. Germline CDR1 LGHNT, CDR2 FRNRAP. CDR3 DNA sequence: TGTGCTAGTGGTTTGGTACAGACGGGAGCGGAAGAGACCCAGTACTTC. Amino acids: CASGLVQTGAEETQYF.

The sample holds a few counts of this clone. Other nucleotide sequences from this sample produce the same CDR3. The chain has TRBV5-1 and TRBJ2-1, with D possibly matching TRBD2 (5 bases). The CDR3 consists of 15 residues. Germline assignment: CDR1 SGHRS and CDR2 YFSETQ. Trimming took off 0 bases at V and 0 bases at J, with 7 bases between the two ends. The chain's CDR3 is CASSLAAGSYNEQFF. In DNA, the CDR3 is TGCGCCAGCAGCTTGGCGGCGGGCTCCTACAATGAGCAGTTCTTC.

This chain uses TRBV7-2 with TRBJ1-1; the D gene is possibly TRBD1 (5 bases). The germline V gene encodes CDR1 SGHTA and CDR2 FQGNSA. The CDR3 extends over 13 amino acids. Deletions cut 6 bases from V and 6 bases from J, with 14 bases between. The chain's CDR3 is CASSRTSAPEAFF. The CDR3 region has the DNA TGTGCCAGCAGTCGGACAAGCGCCCCTGAAGCTTTCTTT.